The T cell receptor (beta chain) under discussion was sequenced for a study of blood T cell repertoires in COVID-19. The overall study: Collection of acute and convalescent COVID-19 samples took place in the United States, Italy and Spain. T cells, B-cell-depleted T cells, or PBMCs provided the cDNA or gDNA that served as material.

Germline V gene sequence: CDR1 WNHNN, CDR2 SYGVQD (reference sequence). The ends were cut back, 4 bases at V and 3 bases at J, with 9 bases in the middle. CDR3 size: 13 residues. The table came from immunoSEQ multiplex PCR; TCRdb's copy has only in-frame clones and leaves some out. The sample lists tens of thousands of clones, approximately 80% occurring once. V gene TRBV10-1 combines with J gene TRBJ1-1; no definite D call. The TCR was taken from a woman of 80 years or more with acute or convalescent COVID-19. The specimen was peripheral blood. CDR3 nucleotides: TGCGCCAGCAGTGCGAGTTTATACACTGAAGCTTTCTTT. This translates into CASSASLYTEAFF.